This T cell receptor (beta chain) was captured in a study of T cell changes during pregnancy in multiple sclerosis. This clone appeared once. V lost 8 bases and J 2 bases, leaving 24 bases between the germline ends. The CDR3 runs 17 residues. Germline CDR1 MNHEY, CDR2 SMNVEV (reference sequence). Using immunoSEQ multiplex PCR, the repertoire was profiled, and TCRdb retains in-frame clones only, with some absent. This table has more than 65,000 clones, under 90% appearing once. V is TRBV27 and J is TRBJ1-1; D might be TRBD1 (6 bases). The sequence derives from a female donor in good health, enrolled as a control in a pregnancy study. Source: peripheral blood, taken after pregnancy. The CDR3 region is CASQAGQGPYTNTEAFF. DNA for the CDR3: TGTGCCAGCCAAGCAGGGCAGGGGCCGTATACCAACACTGAAGCTTTCTTT.